This T cell receptor beta chain was captured in a study of somatic mutations in cytotoxic T cells in rheumatoid arthritis. The table came from immunoSEQ multiplex PCR; TCRdb's copy has only in-frame clones and leaves some out. The sample includes 9,000 to 13,000 clones, 79% of them seen just once. The CDR3 is made up of 16 amino acids. V lost 2 bases, J lost 8 bases, and 20 bases lay in between. Germline V gene data show CDR1 as SGHRS and CDR2 as YFSETQ. This chain uses TRBV5-1 with TRBJ2-1, with D perhaps TRBD2 (6 bases). The TCR comes from an adult with rheumatoid arthritis. The sample consisted of CD8+ T cells sorted from blood. This chain's CDR3 is CASSLIGTVRLDEQFF. The DNA for the CDR3 is TGCGCCAGCAGCTTAATAGGGACTGTGCGTCTGGATGAGCAGTTCTTC.